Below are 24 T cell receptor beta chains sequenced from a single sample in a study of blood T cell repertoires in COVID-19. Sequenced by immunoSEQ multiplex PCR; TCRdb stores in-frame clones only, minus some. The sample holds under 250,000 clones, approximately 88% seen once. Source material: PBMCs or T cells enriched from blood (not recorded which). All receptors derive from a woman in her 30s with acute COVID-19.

The CDR3 protein is CATSRDPRSNQPQHF. As DNA, the CDR3 is TGTGCCACCAGCAGAGATCCCCGGAGCAATCAGCCCCAGCATTTT. The V and J genes are TRBV15 and TRBJ1-5; D unresolved. Germline CDR1 LNHNV, CDR2 YYDKDF (reference sequence). The ends were cut back, 0 bases at V and 1 base at J, with 7 bases in the middle. CDR3 size: 15 residues.

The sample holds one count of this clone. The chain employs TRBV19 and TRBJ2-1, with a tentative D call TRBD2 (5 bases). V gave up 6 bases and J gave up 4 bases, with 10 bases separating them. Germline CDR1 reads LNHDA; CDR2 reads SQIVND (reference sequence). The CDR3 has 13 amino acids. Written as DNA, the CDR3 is TGTGCCAGTAGAGCCCCGGGGTACAATGAGCAGTTCTTC. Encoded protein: CASRAPGYNEQFF.

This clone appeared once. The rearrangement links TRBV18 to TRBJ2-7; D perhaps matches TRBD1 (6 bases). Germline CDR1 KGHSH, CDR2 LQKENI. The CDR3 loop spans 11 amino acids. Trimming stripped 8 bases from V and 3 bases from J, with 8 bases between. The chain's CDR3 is CASGQSYEQYF. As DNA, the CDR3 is TGTGCCAGCGGACAGAGCTACGAGCAGTACTTC.

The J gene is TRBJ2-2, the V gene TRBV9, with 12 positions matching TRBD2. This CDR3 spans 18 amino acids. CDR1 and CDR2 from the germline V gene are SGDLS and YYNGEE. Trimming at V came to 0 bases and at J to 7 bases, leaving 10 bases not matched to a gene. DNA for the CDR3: TGTGCCAGCAGCGTAGGGCTAGCGGGGGGGCCTGATGGCGGGGAGCTGTTTTTT. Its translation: CASSVGLAGGPDGGELFF.

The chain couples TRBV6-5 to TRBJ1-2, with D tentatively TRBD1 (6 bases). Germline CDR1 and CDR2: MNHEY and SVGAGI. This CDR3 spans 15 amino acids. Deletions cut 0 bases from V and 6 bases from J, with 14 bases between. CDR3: CASSYSARGKDGYTF. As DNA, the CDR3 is TGTGCCAGCAGTTACTCGGCCAGGGGTAAGGATGGCTACACCTTC.

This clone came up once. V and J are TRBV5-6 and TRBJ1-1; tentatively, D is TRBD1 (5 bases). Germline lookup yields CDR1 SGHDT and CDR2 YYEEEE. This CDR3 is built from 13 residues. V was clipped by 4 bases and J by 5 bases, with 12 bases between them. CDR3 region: CASSPPGGTEAFF. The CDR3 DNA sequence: TGTGCCAGCAGCCCCCCGGGGGGGACTGAAGCTTTCTTT.

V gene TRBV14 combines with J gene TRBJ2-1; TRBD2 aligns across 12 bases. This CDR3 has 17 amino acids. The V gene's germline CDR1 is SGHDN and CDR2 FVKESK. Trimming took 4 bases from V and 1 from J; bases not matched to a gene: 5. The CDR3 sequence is CASSRLTSGGSYNEQFF. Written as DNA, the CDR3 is TGTGCCAGCAGCCGCTTGACTAGCGGGGGTTCCTACAATGAGCAGTTCTTC.

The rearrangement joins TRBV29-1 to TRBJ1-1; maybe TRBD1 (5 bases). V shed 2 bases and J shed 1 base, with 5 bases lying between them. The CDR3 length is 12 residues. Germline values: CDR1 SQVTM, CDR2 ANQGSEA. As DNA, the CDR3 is TGCAGCGTTGAACAGGGGAACACTGAAGCTTTCTTT. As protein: CSVEQGNTEAFF.

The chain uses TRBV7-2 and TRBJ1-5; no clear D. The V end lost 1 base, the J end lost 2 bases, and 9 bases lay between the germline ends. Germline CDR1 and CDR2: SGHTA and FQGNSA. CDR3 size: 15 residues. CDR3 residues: CASSLVGVGNQPQHF. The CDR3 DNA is TGTGCCAGCAGCTTAGTCGGGGTTGGCAATCAGCCCCAGCATTTT.

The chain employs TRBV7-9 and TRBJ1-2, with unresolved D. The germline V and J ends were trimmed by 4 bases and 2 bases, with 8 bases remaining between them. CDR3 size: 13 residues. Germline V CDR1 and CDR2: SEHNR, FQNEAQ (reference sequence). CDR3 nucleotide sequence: TGTGCCAGCAGCTCCTCCGGGAACTATGGCTACACCTTC. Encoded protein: CASSSSGNYGYTF. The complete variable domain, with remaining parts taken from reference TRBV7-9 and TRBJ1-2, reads DTGVSQNPRHKITKRGQNVTFRCDPISEHNRLYWYRQTLGQGPEFLTYFQNEAQLEKSRLLSDRFSAERPKGSFSTLEIQRTEQGDSAMYLCASSSSGNYGYTFGSGTRLTVV.

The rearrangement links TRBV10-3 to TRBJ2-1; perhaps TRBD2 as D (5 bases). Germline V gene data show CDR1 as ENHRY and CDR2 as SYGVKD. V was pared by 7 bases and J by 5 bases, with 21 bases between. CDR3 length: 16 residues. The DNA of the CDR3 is TGTGCCATCAAGGGTAGGCATACCGCGGGCAACAATGAGCAGTTCTTC. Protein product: CAIKGRHTAGNNEQFF.

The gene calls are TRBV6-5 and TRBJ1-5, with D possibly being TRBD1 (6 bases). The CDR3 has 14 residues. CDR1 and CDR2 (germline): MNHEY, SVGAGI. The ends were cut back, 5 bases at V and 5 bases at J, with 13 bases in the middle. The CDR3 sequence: CASSPQGTDQPQHF. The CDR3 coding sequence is TGTGCCAGCAGTCCCCAGGGGACGGATCAGCCCCAGCATTTT.

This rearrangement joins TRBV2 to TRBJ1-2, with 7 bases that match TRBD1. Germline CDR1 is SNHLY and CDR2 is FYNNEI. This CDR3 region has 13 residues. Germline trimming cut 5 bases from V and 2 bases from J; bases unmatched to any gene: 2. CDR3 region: CASSTTGNYGYTF. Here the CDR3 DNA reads TGTGCCAGCAGTACGACAGGGAACTATGGCTACACCTTC.

DNA for the CDR3: TGTGCCAGTAGTATAGGGTCCCTGGCTGGAGATACGCAGTATTTT. Translation gives CASSIGSLAGDTQYF. This rearrangement joins TRBV19 to TRBJ2-3; D call uncertain. Germline-derived CDR1 and CDR2 are LNHDA and SQIVND (reference sequence). The CDR3 contains 15 residues. Between the trimmed V and J ends, which lost 1 base and 5 bases, there was a span of 13 bases.

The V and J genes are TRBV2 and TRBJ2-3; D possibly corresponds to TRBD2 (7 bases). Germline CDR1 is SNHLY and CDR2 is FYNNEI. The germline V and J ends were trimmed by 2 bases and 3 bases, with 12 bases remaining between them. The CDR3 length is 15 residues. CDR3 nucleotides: TGTGCCAGCAGTGAAAGGGGGGAGGGTACAGATACGCAGTATTTT. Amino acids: CASSERGEGTDTQYF.

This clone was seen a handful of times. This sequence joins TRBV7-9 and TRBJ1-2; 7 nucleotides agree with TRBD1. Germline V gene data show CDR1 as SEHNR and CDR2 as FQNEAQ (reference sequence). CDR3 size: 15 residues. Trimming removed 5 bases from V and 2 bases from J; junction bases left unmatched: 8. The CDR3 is CASSVTGAQNYGYTF. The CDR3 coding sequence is TGTGCCAGCAGCGTCACAGGGGCCCAGAACTATGGCTACACCTTC.

CDR3 in amino acids: CASRWRGQSNTEAFF. CDR3 DNA sequence: TGTGCCAGTAGATGGAGAGGACAGTCGAACACTGAAGCTTTCTTT. The chain links TRBV19 to TRBJ1-1; perhaps TRBD1 as D (6 bases). The V and J ends lost 6 bases and 1 base respectively, with 15 bases between them. Germline V lookup: CDR1 LNHDA, CDR2 SQIVND (reference sequence). This CDR3 is built from 15 residues.

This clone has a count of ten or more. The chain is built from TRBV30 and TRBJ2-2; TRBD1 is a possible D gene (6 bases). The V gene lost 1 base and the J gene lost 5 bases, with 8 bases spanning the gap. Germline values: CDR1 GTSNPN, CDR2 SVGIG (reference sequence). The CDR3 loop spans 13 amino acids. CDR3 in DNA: TGTGCCTGGAGTGAGGGGGTAACCGGGGAGCTGTTTTTT. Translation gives CAWSEGVTGELFF.

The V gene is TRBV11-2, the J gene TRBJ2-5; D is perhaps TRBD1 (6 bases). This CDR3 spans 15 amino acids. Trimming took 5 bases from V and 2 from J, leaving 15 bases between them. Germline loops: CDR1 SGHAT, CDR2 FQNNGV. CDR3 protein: CASSQGPGEQETQYF. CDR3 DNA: TGTGCCAGCAGCCAGGGTCCAGGGGAACAAGAGACCCAGTACTTC.

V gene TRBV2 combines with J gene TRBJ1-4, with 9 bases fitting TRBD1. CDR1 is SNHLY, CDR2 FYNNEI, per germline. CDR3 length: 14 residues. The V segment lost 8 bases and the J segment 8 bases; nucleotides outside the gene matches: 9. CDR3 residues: CASRTGTGKEKLFF. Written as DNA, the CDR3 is TGTGCCAGCCGAACCGGGACAGGGAAGGAAAAACTGTTTTTT.

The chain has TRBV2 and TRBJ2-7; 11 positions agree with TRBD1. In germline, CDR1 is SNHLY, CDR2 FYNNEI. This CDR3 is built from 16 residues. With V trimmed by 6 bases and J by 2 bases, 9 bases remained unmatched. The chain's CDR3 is CASRYPRDRGTYEQYF. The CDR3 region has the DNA TGTGCCAGCAGGTACCCCCGGGACAGGGGGACCTACGAGCAGTACTTC.

CDR3 nucleotide sequence: TGTGCCAGCAGCGTTAGGGAATCAAGCCAGGGGATAGATGGCTACACCTTC. It specifies CASSVRESSQGIDGYTF. The chain uses TRBV7-6 and TRBJ1-2; TRBD1 might be the D (6 bases). Germline V gives CDR1 SGHVS, CDR2 FNYEAQ. The CDR3 runs to 17 residues. The V end was cut by 5 bases, the J end by 6 bases, with 25 bases between.

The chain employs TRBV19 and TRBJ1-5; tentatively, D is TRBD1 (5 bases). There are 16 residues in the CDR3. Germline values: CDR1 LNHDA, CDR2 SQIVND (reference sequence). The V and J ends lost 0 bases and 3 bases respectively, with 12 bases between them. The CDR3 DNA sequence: TGTGCCAGTAGTATAGATCCGGACACCTTCAATCAGCCCCAGCATTTT. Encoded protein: CASSIDPDTFNQPQHF.

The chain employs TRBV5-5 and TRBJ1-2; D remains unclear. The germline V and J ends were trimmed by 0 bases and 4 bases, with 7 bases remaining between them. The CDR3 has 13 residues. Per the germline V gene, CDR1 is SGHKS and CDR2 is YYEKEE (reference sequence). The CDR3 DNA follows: TGTGCCAGCAGCTTGGAATCCTTCTATGGCTACACCTTC. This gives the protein CASSLESFYGYTF.